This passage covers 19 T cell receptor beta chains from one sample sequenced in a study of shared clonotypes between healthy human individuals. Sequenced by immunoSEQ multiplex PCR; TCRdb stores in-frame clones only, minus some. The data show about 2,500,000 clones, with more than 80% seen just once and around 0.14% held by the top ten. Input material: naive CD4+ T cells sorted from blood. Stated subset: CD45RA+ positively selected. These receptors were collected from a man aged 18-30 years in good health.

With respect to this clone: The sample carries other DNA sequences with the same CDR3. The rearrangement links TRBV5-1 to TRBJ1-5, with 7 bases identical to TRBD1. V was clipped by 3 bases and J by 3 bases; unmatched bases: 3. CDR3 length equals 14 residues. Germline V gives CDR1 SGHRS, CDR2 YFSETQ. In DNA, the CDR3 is TGCGCCAGCAGCTCGGGACAGCCCAATCAGCCCCAGCATTTT. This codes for CASSSGQPNQPQHF.

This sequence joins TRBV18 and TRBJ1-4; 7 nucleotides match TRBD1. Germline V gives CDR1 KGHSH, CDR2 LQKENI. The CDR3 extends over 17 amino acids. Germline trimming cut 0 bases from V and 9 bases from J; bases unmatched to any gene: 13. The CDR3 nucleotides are TGTGCCAGCTCACCACCTAACAGGGGACCCCATGATAAAAAACTGTTTTTT. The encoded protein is CASSPPNRGPHDKKLFF.

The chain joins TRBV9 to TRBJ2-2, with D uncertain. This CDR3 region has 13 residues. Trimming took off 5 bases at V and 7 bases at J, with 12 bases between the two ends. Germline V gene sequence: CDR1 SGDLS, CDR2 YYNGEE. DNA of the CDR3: TGTGCCAGCAGTCCGGTGATCAACGGGGAGCTGTTTTTT. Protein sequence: CASSPVINGELFF.

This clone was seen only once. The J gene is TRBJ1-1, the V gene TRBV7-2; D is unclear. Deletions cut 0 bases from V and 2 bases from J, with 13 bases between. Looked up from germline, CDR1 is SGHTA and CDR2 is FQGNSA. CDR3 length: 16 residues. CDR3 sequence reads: CASSLAGSGFNTEAFF. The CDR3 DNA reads TGTGCCAGCAGCTTAGCGGGCAGTGGGTTTAACACTGAAGCTTTCTTT.

The CDR3 DNA sequence: TGTGCCAGTAGTATCAAGGGGTGGGAAAAACTGTTTTTT. Its translation is CASSIKGWEKLFF. This chain joins TRBV19 and TRBJ1-4, with a weak D call TRBD1 (5 bases). From germline, CDR1 is LNHDA and CDR2 SQIVND (reference sequence). Trimming left V 3 bases short and J 8 bases short, with 10 bases between. The CDR3 is 13 residues long.

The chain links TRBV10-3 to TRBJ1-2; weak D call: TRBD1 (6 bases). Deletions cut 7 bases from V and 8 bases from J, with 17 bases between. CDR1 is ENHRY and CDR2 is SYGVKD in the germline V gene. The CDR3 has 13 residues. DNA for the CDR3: TGTGCCATCATCGAGGGGGAAGGGAGCGGCTACACCTTC. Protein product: CAIIEGEGSGYTF.

The CDR3 DNA follows: TGTGCCAGCAGTTCGCAGGGGGTGTGGGAGACCCAGTACTTC. Translated: CASSSQGVWETQYF. The chain is built from TRBV7-2 and TRBJ2-5, with 7 bases identical to TRBD1. Unmatched junction bases numbered 9, after V lost 6 bases and J lost 5 bases. This CDR3 is built from 14 residues. Germline assignment: CDR1 SGHTA and CDR2 FQGNSA.

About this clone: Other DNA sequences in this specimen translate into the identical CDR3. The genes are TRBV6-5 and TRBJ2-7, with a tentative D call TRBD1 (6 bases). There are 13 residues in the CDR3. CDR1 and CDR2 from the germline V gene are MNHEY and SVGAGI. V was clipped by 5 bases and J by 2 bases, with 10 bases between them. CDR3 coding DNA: TGTGCCAGCAGTCCTGACAGGACCTACGAGCAGTACTTC. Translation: CASSPDRTYEQYF.

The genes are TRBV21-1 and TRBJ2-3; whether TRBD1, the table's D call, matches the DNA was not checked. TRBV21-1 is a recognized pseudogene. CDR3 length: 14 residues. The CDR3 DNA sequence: TGTGCCAGCCTCAAACGGGGACACACAGATACGCAGTATTTT. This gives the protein CASLKRGHTDTQYF.

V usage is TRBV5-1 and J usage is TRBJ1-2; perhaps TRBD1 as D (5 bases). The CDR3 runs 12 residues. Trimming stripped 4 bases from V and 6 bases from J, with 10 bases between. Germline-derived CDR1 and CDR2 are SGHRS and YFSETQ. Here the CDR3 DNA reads TGCGCCAGCAGCCTAGGGACGGATGGCTACACCTTC. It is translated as CASSLGTDGYTF.

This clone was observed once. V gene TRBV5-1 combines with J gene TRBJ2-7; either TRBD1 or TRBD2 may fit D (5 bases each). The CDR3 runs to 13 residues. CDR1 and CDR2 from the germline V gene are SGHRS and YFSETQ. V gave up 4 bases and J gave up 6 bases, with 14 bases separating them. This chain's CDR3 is CASSGGGFGEQYF. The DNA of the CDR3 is TGCGCCAGCAGCGGTGGGGGTTTCGGCGAGCAGTACTTC.

DNA for the CDR3: TGCGCCAGCAGCCACAGAGACCGCGATCAGCCCCAGCATTTT. Its protein product is CASSHRDRDQPQHF. V gene TRBV4-1 combines with J gene TRBJ1-5, with no clear D. The CDR3 is 14 amino acids. Germline V gene lookup returns CDR1 MGHRA and CDR2 YSYEKL. The V gene lost 3 bases and the J gene lost 5 bases, with 11 bases spanning the gap.

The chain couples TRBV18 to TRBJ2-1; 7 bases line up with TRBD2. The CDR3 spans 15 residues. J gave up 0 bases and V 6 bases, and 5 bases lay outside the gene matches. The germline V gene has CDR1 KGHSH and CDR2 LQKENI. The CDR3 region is CASSAGGSSYNEQFF. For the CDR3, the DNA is TGTGCCAGCTCGGCCGGGGGGAGCTCCTACAATGAGCAGTTCTTC. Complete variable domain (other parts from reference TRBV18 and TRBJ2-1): NAGVMQNPRHLVRRRGQEARLRCSPMKGHSHVYWYRQLPEEGLKFMVYLQKENIIDESGMPKERFSAEFPKEGPSILRIQQVVRGDSAAYFCASSAGGSSYNEQFFGPGTRLTVL.

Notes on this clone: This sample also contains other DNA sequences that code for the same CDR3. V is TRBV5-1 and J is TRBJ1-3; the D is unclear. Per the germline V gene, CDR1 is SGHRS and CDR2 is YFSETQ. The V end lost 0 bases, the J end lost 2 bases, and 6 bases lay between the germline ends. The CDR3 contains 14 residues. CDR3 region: CASSLGGPGNTIYF. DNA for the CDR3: TGCGCCAGCAGCTTGGGTGGGCCTGGAAACACCATATATTTT.

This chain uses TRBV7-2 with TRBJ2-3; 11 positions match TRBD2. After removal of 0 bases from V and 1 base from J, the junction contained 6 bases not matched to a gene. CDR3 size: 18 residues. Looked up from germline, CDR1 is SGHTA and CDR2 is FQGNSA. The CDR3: CASSLAFTSGSGTDTQYF. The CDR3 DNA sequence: TGTGCCAGCAGCTTAGCGTTCACTAGCGGGAGCGGCACAGATACGCAGTATTTT. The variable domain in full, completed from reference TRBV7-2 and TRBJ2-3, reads GAGVSQSPSNKVTEKGKDVELRCDPISGHTALYWYRQSLGQGLEFLIYFQGNSAPDKSGLPSDRFSAERTGGSVSTLTIQRTQQEDSAVYLCASSLAFTSGSGTDTQYFGPGTRLTVL.

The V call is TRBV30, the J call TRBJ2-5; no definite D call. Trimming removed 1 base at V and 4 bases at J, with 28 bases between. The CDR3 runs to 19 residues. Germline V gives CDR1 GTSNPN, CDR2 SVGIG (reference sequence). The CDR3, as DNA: TGTGCCTGGAGTGAATTAACCCCCCAAGGGCTCGCTTGGAGAGAGACCCAGTACTTC. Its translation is CAWSELTPQGLAWRETQYF.

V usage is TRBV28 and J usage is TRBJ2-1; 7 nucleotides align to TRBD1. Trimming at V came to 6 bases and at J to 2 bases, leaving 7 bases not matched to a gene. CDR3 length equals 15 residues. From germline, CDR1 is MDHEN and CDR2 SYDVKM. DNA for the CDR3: TGTGCCAGCAGCCCTGGACAGGCTGCCTACAATGAGCAGTTCTTC. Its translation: CASSPGQAAYNEQFF.

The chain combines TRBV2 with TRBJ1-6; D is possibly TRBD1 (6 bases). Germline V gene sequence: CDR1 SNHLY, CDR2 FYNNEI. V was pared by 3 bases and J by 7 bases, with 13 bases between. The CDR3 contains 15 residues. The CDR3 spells CASSDQQGRNSPLHF. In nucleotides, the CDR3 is TGTGCCAGCAGTGATCAACAGGGTAGGAATTCACCCCTCCACTTT.

The CDR3 region has the DNA TGTGCCAGTAGCGCTACGAGGGCCGCTAACTATGGCTACACCTTC. Translated, it gives CASSATRAANYGYTF. This chain connects TRBV19 to TRBJ1-2; no clear D gene. The CDR3 totals 15 residues. Per germline, CDR1 LNHDA and CDR2 SQIVND (reference sequence). The V gene lost 6 bases and the J gene lost 0 bases, with 14 bases spanning the gap.